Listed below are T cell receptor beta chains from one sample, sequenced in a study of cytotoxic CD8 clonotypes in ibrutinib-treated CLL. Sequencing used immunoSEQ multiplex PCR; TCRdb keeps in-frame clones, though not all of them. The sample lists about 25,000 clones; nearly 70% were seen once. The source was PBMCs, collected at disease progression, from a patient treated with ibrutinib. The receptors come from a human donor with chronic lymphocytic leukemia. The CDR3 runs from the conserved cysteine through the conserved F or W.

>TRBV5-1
CASRVGTNTEAFF
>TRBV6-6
CASSYSDRGGGTEAFF
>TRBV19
CASIRGSTEAFF
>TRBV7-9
CASSLTGLRSDYGYTF
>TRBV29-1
CSVEDSSGGYYEQYF
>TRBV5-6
CASSAFRDSPQYF
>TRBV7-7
CASSSAQGYTEAFF
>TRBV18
CASSPGGGSNQPQHF
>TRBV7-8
CASSLVARGQFF
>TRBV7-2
CASSFSSYNEQFF
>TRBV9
CASSDADRPYEQYF
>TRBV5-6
CASSYLRTGGGELFF
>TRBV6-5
CASSSLAGGADTQYF
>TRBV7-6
CASSLAPNEDSQYF
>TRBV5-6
CASSLKGFNEKLFF